These 25 T cell receptor beta chains were all obtained from the same sample, sequenced in a study of cytomegalovirus exposure and HLA in healthy donors. With 60 Vbeta and 13 Jbeta primers, the PCR was carried out. The method was immunoSEQ multiplex PCR; TCRdb's version includes in-frame clones alone and lacks a portion of them. The sample carries 200,000 or so clones, roughly 80% recorded once. Sequences were obtained from PBMCs. The source of these receptors is a boy younger than 18 in good health and CMV-seronegative.

The chain's CDR3 is CAWSTGLGRGLFF. CDR3 nucleotides: TGTGCCTGGAGTACCGGGCTTGGGAGGGGACTGTTTTTT. This rearrangement joins TRBV30 to TRBJ1-4, with D perhaps TRBD1 (5 bases). CDR1 is GTSNPN and CDR2 is SVGIG in the germline V gene (reference sequence). The CDR3 runs 13 residues. With 2 bases removed from V and 13 bases from J, the gap between germline ends came to 17 bases.

V and J are TRBV5-1 and TRBJ2-3, with 13 bases lining up with TRBD2. The CDR3 consists of 20 residues. Germline trimming cut 4 bases from V and 2 bases from J; bases unmatched to any gene: 16. CDR1 and CDR2 from the germline V gene are SGHRS and YFSETQ. The CDR3 bases are TGCGCCAGCAGCCTGGGACTAGCGGGGAGAAGCAGATACGACACAGATACGCAGTATTTT. It specifies CASSLGLAGRSRYDTDTQYF.

J is TRBJ1-5 and V is TRBV2, with D possibly TRBD1 on 5 matching bases. Germline V gives CDR1 SNHLY, CDR2 FYNNEI. Trimming removed 5 bases from V and 4 bases from J, with 18 bases in between. This CDR3 comprises 16 residues. This chain's CDR3 is CASSRGDYNSNQPQHF. DNA for the CDR3: TGTGCCAGCAGTCGTGGGGACTACAACTCGAATCAGCCCCAGCATTTT.

V and J are TRBV9 and TRBJ2-7; D gene uncertain. Trimming took 0 bases from V and 2 from J, leaving 6 bases between them. The CDR3 totals 13 residues. Per germline, CDR1 SGDLS and CDR2 YYNGEE. The CDR3 nucleotides are TGTGCCAGCAGCGTAGGCGGCACCTACGAGCAGTACTTC. Residues: CASSVGGTYEQYF.

This clone appeared many times. The chain combines TRBV25-1 with TRBJ1-3; D call uncertain. CDR1 MGHDK and CDR2 SYGVNS come from the germline V gene. The CDR3 length is 14 residues. V gave up 2 bases and J gave up 2 bases, with 7 bases separating them. CDR3 protein: CASSEERTGNTIYF. The CDR3 bases are TGTGCCAGCAGTGAAGAGCGTACTGGAAACACCATATATTTT. Looking up the rest from reference TRBV25-1 and TRBJ1-3 gives the full variable domain: EADIYQTPRYLVIGTGKKITLECSQTMGHDKMYWYQQDPGMELHLIHYSYGVNSTEKGDLSSESTVSRIRTEHFPLTLESARPSHTSQYLCASSEERTGNTIYFGEGSWLTVV.

The chain combines TRBV28 with TRBJ1-4, with no clear D. Germline V gene lookup returns CDR1 MDHEN and CDR2 SYDVKM. Deletions cut 2 bases from V and 0 bases from J, with 10 bases between. CDR3 length equals 16 residues. The DNA of the CDR3 is TGTGCCAGCAGTTTACCTCTCCTTACAACTAATGAAAAACTGTTTTTT. Translating it yields CASSLPLLTTNEKLFF.

The V gene is TRBV7-2, the J gene TRBJ2-3; TRBD2 matches 8 bases. The CDR3 covers 15 residues. V trimming: 3 bases; J trimming: 3 bases; junction bases outside the gene matches: 5. The germline V gene has CDR1 SGHTA and CDR2 FQGNSA. CDR3 DNA: TGTGCCAGCAGCTTGCTAGCGGGTATGACAGATACGCAGTATTTT. It encodes CASSLLAGMTDTQYF.

This clone appeared a single time. This chain joins TRBV5-6 and TRBJ2-7, with 15 bases lining up with TRBD2. Germline V CDR1 and CDR2: SGHDT, YYEEEE. J lost 1 base, V lost 1 base, and 3 bases had no gene match. This CDR3 is 17 amino acids long. This CDR3 is CASSLTGLAGGSYEQYF. The CDR3 nucleotides read TGTGCCAGCAGCTTGACCGGACTAGCGGGAGGGTCCTACGAGCAGTACTTC.

This sequence joins TRBV7-9 and TRBJ1-2; D not certain. The length of the CDR3 is 12 residues. V was shortened by 1 base and J by 8 bases, with 8 bases between the two germline ends. Germline-derived CDR1 and CDR2 are SEHNR and FQNEAQ (reference sequence). For the CDR3, the DNA is TGTGCCAGCAGCTTAGTTGAGGAGGGCTACACCTTC. It encodes CASSLVEEGYTF.

A few counts support this clone. CDR3: CASNRDREYEQFF. The CDR3 DNA follows: TGTGCCAGCAACCGGGACAGGGAGTATGAGCAGTTCTTC. This chain connects TRBV2 to TRBJ2-1; 9 bases line up with TRBD1. This CDR3 has 13 amino acids. Germline V gene lookup returns CDR1 SNHLY and CDR2 FYNNEI. The V and J ends lost 7 bases and 8 bases, in that order; junction bases with no gene match: 6.

The chain couples TRBV9 to TRBJ2-5; 12 bases are a match to TRBD2. J lost 5 bases, V lost 4 bases, and 3 bases had no gene match. The length of the CDR3 is 14 residues. Germline assignment: CDR1 SGDLS and CDR2 YYNGEE. The CDR3 sequence: CASSRTSGTETQYF. In DNA form, the CDR3 reads TGTGCCAGCAGCCGGACTAGCGGGACCGAGACCCAGTACTTC.

The chain has TRBV30 and TRBJ1-1; D uncertain. The CDR3 contains 12 residues. CDR1 and CDR2 (germline): GTSNPN, SVGIG (reference sequence). V lost 2 bases to trimming and J lost 11 bases, with 15 bases between them. In nucleotides, the CDR3 is TGTGCCTGGAGTCCCACGAGGGCGGCGGCTTTCTTT. Protein product: CAWSPTRAAAFF. The full variable domain, completed using reference TRBV30 and TRBJ1-1, is SQTIHQWPATLVQPVGSPLSLECTVEGTSNPNLYWYRQAAGRGLQLLFYSVGIGQISSEVPQNLSASRPQDRQFILSSKKLLLSDSGFYLCAWSPTRAAAFFGQGTRLTVV.

This clone is a singleton in its sample. The chain is built from TRBV11-2 and TRBJ1-2, with 7 bases matching TRBD1. Per germline, CDR1 SGHAT and CDR2 FQNNGV. V was pared by 1 base and J by 5 bases, with 7 bases of the junction left unmatched. The CDR3 has 15 residues. The CDR3 sequence is CASSLGFQGEYGYTF. The CDR3, as DNA: TGTGCCAGCAGCTTAGGTTTCCAGGGGGAGTATGGCTACACCTTC.

A few counts support this clone. The chain joins TRBV14 to TRBJ1-6; a possible D gene is TRBD1 (5 bases). The CDR3 runs to 18 residues. Germline V CDR1 and CDR2: SGHDN, FVKESK. V was shortened by 0 bases and J by 1 base, with 13 bases between the two germline ends. CDR3 sequence: CASSQEHGGVSYNSPLHF. CDR3 nucleotides: TGTGCCAGCAGCCAAGAGCATGGAGGGGTGTCCTATAATTCACCCCTCCACTTT.

This clone has just a few counts. This chain uses TRBV6-5 with TRBJ1-1, with no clear D. Germline V gene sequence: CDR1 MNHEY, CDR2 SVGAGI. V shed 6 bases and J shed 3 bases, with 5 bases lying between them. This CDR3 has 11 residues. The CDR3 nucleotides are TGTGCCAGCAGACGGGACACTGAAGCTTTCTTT. Its protein is CASRRDTEAFF.

This sequence joins TRBV15 and TRBJ1-5; TRBD1 matches at 8 bases. After removal of 5 bases from V and 0 bases from J, the junction contained 6 bases not matched to a gene. CDR3 length equals 16 residues. Per germline, CDR1 LNHNV and CDR2 YYDKDF (reference sequence). This chain's CDR3 is CATSSQGVYSNQPQHF. The CDR3 DNA reads as TGTGCCACCAGCTCACAGGGGGTTTATAGCAATCAGCCCCAGCATTTT.

The chain recombines TRBV19 with TRBJ2-7, with D possibly being TRBD2 (5 bases). CDR1 is LNHDA, CDR2 SQIVND, per germline (reference sequence). V lost 5 bases and J 7 bases, leaving 15 bases between the germline ends. This CDR3 spans 13 amino acids. The DNA for the CDR3 is TGTGCCAGTAGTCCGGACTGGGCGAGGGAGCAGTACTTC. It encodes CASSPDWAREQYF.

The genes are TRBV7-9 and TRBJ2-7; D gene ambiguous. Germline lookup yields CDR1 SEHNR and CDR2 FQNEAQ (reference sequence). Trimming stripped 1 base from V and 7 bases from J, with 5 bases between. The CDR3 loop spans 11 amino acids. CDR3 region: CASSLGEEQYF. CDR3 bases: TGTGCCAGCAGCTTAGGAGAGGAGCAGTACTTC.

The V gene is TRBV5-1, the J gene TRBJ2-1; TRBD2 matches at 11 bases. Germline V gene lookup returns CDR1 SGHRS and CDR2 YFSETQ. J lost 0 bases, V lost 1 base, and 6 bases had no gene match. CDR3 size: 18 residues. DNA of the CDR3: TGCGCCAGCAGCTTGTTTCTAGCGGGAGGCGACTCCTACAATGAGCAGTTCTTC. Translation gives CASSLFLAGGDSYNEQFF. Using reference TRBV5-1 and TRBJ2-1 for the parts outside the CDR3, the full variable domain is KAGVTQTPRYLIKTRGQQVTLSCSPISGHRSVSWYQQTPGQGLQFLFEYFSETQRNKGNFPGRFSGRQFSNSRSEMNVSTLELGDSALYLCASSLFLAGGDSYNEQFFGPGTRLTVL.

V usage is TRBV7-2 and J usage is TRBJ2-7; 9 bases match TRBD1. The CDR3 consists of 14 residues. In germline, CDR1 is SGHTA, CDR2 FQGNSA. V gave up 3 bases and J gave up 5 bases; unmatched junction bases: 5. The CDR3 sequence: CASSLSGTGNEQYF. CDR3 in DNA: TGTGCCAGCAGCTTGTCCGGGACAGGGAACGAGCAGTACTTC.

In its sample, this clone was seen a few times. The chain employs TRBV27 and TRBJ1-5; 8 bases align to TRBD1. Germline CDR1 reads MNHEY; CDR2 reads SMNVEV (reference sequence). Unmatched junction bases numbered 4, after V lost 5 bases and J lost 7 bases. This CDR3 has 13 amino acids. Here the CDR3 reads CASSPDRAQPQHF. The CDR3, as DNA: TGTGCCAGCAGTCCGGACAGGGCCCAGCCCCAGCATTTT.

The chain couples TRBV5-1 to TRBJ2-1; 9 bases agree with TRBD2. Germline trimming cut 4 bases from V and 10 bases from J; bases unmatched to any gene: 18. The germline gives CDR1 SGHRS, CDR2 YFSETQ. The CDR3 consists of 17 residues. Here the CDR3 reads CASSTEWGRTSVSEQFF. CDR3 coding DNA: TGCGCCAGCAGCACCGAATGGGGCCGGACTAGCGTTTCCGAGCAGTTCTTC.

The V call is TRBV28, the J call TRBJ1-1; the D gene is possibly TRBD1 (6 bases). The germline gives CDR1 MDHEN, CDR2 SYDVKM. V was pared by 7 bases and J by 5 bases, with 11 bases between. This CDR3 is 12 amino acids long. In nucleotides, the CDR3 is TGTGCCAGCACAACGGGGACAACTGAAGCTTTCTTT. Residues: CASTTGTTEAFF.

This rearrangement joins TRBV10-3 to TRBJ2-5; D gene uncertain. V gave up 6 bases and J gave up 2 bases, with 4 bases separating them. The CDR3 has 11 residues. Germline values: CDR1 ENHRY, CDR2 SYGVKD. CDR3 sequence: CAISPQETQYF. Here the CDR3 DNA reads TGTGCCATCAGCCCTCAAGAGACCCAGTACTTC.

The rearrangement links TRBV6-5 to TRBJ2-5, with a tentative D call TRBD1 (5 bases). The CDR3 length is 13 residues. Germline loops: CDR1 MNHEY, CDR2 SVGAGI. V was trimmed by 6 bases and J by 7 bases, leaving 15 bases between them. The CDR3 loop reads CASSPGLGATQYF. CDR3 DNA sequence: TGTGCCAGCAGCCCCGGGTTAGGGGCGACCCAGTACTTC.